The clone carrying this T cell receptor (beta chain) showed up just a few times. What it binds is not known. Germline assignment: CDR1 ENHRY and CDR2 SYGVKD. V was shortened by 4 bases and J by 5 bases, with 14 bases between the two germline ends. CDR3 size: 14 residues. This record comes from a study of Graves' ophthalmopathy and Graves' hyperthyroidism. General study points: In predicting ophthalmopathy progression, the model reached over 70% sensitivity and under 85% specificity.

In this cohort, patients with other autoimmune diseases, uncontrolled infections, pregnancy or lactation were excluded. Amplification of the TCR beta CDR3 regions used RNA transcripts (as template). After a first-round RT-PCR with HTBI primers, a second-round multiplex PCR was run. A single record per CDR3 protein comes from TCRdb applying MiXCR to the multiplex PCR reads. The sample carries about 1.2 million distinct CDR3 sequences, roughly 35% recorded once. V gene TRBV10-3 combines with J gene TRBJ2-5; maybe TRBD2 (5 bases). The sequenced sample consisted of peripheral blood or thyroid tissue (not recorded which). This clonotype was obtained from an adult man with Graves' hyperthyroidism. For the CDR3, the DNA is TGTGCCATCAGTGGCCGGCTGGGAGTGGAGACCCAGTACTTC. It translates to CAISGRLGVETQYF.